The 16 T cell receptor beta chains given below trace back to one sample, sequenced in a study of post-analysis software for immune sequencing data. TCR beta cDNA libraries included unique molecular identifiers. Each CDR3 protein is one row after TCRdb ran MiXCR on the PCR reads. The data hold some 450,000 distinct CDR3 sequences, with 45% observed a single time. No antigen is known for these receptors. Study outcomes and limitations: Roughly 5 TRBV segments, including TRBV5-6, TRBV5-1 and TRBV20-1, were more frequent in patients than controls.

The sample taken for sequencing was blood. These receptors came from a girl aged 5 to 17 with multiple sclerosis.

The CDR3 sequence: CSASRVGGRDNEQFF. The CDR3 DNA follows: TGCAGTGCTAGTCGAGTCGGGGGACGGGACAATGAGCAGTTCTTC. This chain links TRBV20-1 with TRBJ2-1; D is perhaps TRBD2 (6 bases). Trimming removed 3 bases from V and 5 bases from J, with 17 bases in between. Germline values: CDR1 DFQATT, CDR2 SNEGSKA (reference sequence). The CDR3 runs 15 residues.

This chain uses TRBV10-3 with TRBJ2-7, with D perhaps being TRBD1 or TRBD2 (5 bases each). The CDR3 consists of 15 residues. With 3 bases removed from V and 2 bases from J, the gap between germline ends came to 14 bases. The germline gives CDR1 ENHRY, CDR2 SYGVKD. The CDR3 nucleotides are TGTGCCATCAGTGACCATGGGACCAAAACCTACGAGCAGTACTTC. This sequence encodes CAISDHGTKTYEQYF.

In nucleotides, the CDR3 is TGTGCCATCAGTGTAGACCTAGCGGGAGACCCCCCTTCCTACGAGCAGTACTTC. Translated, it gives CAISVDLAGDPPSYEQYF. The rearrangement uses TRBV10-3 and TRBJ2-7, with TRBD2 matching 10 bases. The V segment lost 4 bases and the J segment 1 base; nucleotides outside the gene matches: 13. Germline V CDR1 and CDR2: ENHRY, SYGVKD. The CDR3 is 18 residues long.

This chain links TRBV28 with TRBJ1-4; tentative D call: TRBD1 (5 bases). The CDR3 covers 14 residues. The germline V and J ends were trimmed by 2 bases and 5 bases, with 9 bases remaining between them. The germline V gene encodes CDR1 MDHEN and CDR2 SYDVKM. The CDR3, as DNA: TGTGCCAGCAGTTTAGGGGGTGGGAATGAAAAACTGTTTTTT. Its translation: CASSLGGGNEKLFF.

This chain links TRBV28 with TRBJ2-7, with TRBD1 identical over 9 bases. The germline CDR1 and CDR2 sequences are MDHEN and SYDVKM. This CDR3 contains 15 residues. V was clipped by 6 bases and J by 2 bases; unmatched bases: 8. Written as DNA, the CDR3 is TGTGCCAGCAGGCGATCCGGGACAGGGACCTACGAGCAGTACTTC. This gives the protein CASRRSGTGTYEQYF.

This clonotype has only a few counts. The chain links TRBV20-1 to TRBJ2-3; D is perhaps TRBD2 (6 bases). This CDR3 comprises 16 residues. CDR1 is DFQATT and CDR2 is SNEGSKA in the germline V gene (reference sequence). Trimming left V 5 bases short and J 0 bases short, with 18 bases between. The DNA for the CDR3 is TGCAGTGCTGTTGGCGGGACCCTACTTAGCACAGATACGCAGTATTTT. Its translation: CSAVGGTLLSTDTQYF.

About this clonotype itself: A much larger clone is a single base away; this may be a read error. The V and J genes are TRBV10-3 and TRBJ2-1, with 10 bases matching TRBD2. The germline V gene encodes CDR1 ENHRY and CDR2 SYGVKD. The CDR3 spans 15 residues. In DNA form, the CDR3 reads TGTGCCATCAGTGGGCGGACTAGCGGTGACAAGGAGCAGTTCTTC. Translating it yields CAISGRTSGDKEQFF.

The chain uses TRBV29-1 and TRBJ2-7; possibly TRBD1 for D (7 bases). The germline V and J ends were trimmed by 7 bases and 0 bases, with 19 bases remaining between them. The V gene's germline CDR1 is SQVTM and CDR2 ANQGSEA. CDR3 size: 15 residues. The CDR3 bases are TGCAGCGCCCGACCGGGGCAGGGGGGCTCCTACGAGCAGTACTTC. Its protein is CSARPGQGGSYEQYF.

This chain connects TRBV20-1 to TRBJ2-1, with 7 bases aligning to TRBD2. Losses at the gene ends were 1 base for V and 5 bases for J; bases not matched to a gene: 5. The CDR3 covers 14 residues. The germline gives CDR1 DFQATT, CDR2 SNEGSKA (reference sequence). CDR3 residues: CSARGLAEDNEQFF. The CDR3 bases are TGCAGTGCTAGAGGGCTAGCGGAGGACAATGAGCAGTTCTTC.

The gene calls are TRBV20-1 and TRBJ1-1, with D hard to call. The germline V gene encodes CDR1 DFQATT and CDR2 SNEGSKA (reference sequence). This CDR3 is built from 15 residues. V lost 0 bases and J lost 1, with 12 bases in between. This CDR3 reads CSARDSSRTNTEAFF. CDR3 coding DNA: TGCAGTGCTAGAGATTCCTCCAGGACGAACACTGAAGCTTTCTTT.

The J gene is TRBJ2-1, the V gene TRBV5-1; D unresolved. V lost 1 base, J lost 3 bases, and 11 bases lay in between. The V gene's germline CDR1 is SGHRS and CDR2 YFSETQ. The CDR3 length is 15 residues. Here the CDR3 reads CASSLQEPFYNEQFF. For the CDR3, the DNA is TGCGCCAGCAGCTTGCAGGAGCCGTTCTACAATGAGCAGTTCTTC. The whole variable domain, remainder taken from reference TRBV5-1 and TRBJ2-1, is KAGVTQTPRYLIKTRGQQVTLSCSPISGHRSVSWYQQTPGQGLQFLFEYFSETQRNKGNFPGRFSGRQFSNSRSEMNVSTLELGDSALYLCASSLQEPFYNEQFFGPGTRLTVL.

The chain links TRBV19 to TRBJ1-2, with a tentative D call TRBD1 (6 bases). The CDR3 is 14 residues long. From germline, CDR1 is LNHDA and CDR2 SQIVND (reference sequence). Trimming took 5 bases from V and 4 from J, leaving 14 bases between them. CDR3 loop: CASSRQGTSYGYTF. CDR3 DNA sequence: TGTGCCAGTAGTCGGCAGGGGACCAGCTATGGCTACACCTTC.

CDR3 in amino acids: CASARGGVNQPQHF. CDR3 nucleotides: TGTGCCAGCGCGCGGGGGGGTGTGAATCAGCCCCAGCATTTT. The genes are TRBV28 and TRBJ1-5; possible D gene TRBD1, 5 bases. The V end lost 8 bases, the J end lost 4 bases, and 15 bases lay between the germline ends. CDR1 is MDHEN, CDR2 SYDVKM, per germline. The CDR3 is 14 amino acids.

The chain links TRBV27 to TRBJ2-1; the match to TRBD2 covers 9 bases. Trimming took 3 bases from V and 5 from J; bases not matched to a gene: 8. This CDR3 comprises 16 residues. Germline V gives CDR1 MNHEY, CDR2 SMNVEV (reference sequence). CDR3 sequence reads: CASSLASGAPNNEQFF. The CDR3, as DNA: TGTGCCAGCAGTTTGGCTAGCGGGGCACCAAACAATGAGCAGTTCTTC.

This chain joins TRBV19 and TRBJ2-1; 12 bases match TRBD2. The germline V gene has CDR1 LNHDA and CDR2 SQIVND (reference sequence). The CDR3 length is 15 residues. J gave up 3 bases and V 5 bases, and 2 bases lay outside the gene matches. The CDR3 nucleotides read TGTGCCAGTAGTCGGACTAGCGGGAACTACAATGAGCAGTTCTTC. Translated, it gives CASSRTSGNYNEQFF.

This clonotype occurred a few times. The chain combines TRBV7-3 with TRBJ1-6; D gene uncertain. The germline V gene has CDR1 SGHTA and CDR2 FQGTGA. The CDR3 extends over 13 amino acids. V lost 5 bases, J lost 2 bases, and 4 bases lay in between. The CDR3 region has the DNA TGTGCCAGCAGCCTCGCCTATAATTCACCCCTCCACTTT. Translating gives CASSLAYNSPLHF. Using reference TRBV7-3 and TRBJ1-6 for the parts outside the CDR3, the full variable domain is GAGVSQTPSNKVTEKGKYVELRCDPISGHTALYWYRQSLGQGPEFLIYFQGTGAADDSGLPNDRFFAVRPEGSVSTLKIQRTERGDSAVYLCASSLAYNSPLHFGNGTRLTVT.